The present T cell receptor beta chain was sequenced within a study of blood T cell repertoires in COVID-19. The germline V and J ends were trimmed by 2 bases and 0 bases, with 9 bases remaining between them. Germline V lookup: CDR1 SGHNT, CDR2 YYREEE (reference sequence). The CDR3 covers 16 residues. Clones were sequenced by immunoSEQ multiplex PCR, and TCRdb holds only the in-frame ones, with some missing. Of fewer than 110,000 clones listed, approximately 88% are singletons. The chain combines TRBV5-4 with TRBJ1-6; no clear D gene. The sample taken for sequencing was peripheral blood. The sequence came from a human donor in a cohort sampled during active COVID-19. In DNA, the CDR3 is TGTGCCAGCAGCTTCGGACTGCCCTCCTATAATTCACCCCTCCACTTT. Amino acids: CASSFGLPSYNSPLHF.